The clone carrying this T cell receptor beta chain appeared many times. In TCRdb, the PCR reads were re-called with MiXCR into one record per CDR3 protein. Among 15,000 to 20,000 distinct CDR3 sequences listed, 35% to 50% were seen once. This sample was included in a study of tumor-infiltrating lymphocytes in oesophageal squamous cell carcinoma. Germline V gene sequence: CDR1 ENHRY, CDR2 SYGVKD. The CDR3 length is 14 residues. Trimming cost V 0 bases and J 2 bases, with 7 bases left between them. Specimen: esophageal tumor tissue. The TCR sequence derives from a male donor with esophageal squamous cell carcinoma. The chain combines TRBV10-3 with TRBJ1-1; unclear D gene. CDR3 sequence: CAISESRENTEAFF. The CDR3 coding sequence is TGTGCCATCAGTGAGTCGCGAGAAAACACTGAAGCTTTCTTT.